The T cell receptor beta chain described here comes from a study of blood T cell repertoires in COVID-19. The table came from immunoSEQ multiplex PCR; TCRdb's copy has only in-frame clones and leaves some out. The sample yields about 150,000 clones, approximately 90% seen once. Germline V CDR1 and CDR2: SGHNT, YYREEE (reference sequence). The V gene lost 2 bases and the J gene lost 4 bases, with 12 bases spanning the gap. The CDR3 has 14 residues. Participant age was about 18 to 100 years, and participants resided in roughly 25 US areas. The rearrangement uses TRBV5-4 and TRBJ2-5; the D is unclear. The sample was PBMCs or T cells enriched from blood (not recorded which). The TCR comes from a man aged 45-65 years who had recovered from COVID-19. This chain's CDR3 is CASSFPENTETQYF. The CDR3 bases are TGTGCCAGCAGCTTTCCAGAAAACACAGAGACCCAGTACTTC.